A selection of T cell receptor beta chains follows, all from one sample in a study of cytomegalovirus exposure and HLA in healthy donors. Repertoires were generated with immunoSEQ multiplex PCR, while TCRdb's copy carries only in-frame clones and drops some. The repertoire includes some 160,000 clones, approximately 90% of them detected once, and about 2.7% sits in the top ten. Sequenced material: PBMCs. These receptors all stem from a man younger than 30 in good health and CMV-seronegative. Both conserved end residues are part of each CDR3. A D gene is named only where the DNA matches it firmly. Clone size is given for some rows only: seen once, a few or many times, or a class if the clone is expanded.

V,size,D,J,CDR3,DNA
TRBV4-1,.,TRBD2,TRBJ2-3,CASSQAGGGTDTQYF,TGCGCCAGCAGCCAAGCCGGGGGGGGCACAGATACGCAGTATTTT
TRBV9,.,.,TRBJ1-1,CASSDRQLNTEAFF,TGTGCCAGCAGCGATCGACAGTTGAACACTGAAGCTTTCTTT
TRBV27,.,TRBD2,TRBJ2-3,CASSPGGTTGTQYF,TGTGCCAGCAGTCCGGGGGGGACTACTGGTACGCAGTATTTT
TRBV28,.,.,TRBJ1-6,CATQGRGSYNSPLHF,TGTGCCACCCAGGGGAGGGGCTCCTATAATTCACCCCTCCACTTT
TRBV13,.,.,TRBJ1-1,CASSLGGRGAFF,TGTGCCAGCAGCTTAGGGGGGCGCGGAGCTTTCTTT
TRBV6-1,.,TRBD1,TRBJ2-1,CASRKDRGFYNEQFF,TGTGCCAGCAGGAAGGACAGGGGTTTTTACAATGAGCAGTTCTTC
TRBV7-2,.,TRBD1,TRBJ1-2,CAKGQKNYGYTF,TGTGCCAAGGGACAGAAGAACTATGGCTACACCTTC
TRBV27,.,TRBD1,TRBJ2-7,CASSFFIPGQGGEQYF,TGTGCCAGCAGTTTCTTCATACCGGGACAGGGTGGAGAGCAGTACTTC
TRBV7-9,.,.,TRBJ2-7,CASSLSAENEQYF,TGTGCCAGCAGCTTATCCGCCGAGAACGAGCAGTACTTC
TRBV7-9,.,TRBD1,TRBJ1-1,CASSQEDREVMNTEAFF,TGTGCCAGCAGCCAAGAGGACAGGGAAGTTATGAACACTGAAGCTTTCTTT
TRBV28,.,TRBD1,TRBJ1-5,CASSLLGGVGYGNQPQHF,TGTGCCAGCAGTTTATTAGGGGGCGTGGGATATGGCAATCAGCCCCAGCATTTT
TRBV19,.,.,TRBJ2-7,CASSIYYGSPGTYEQYF,TGTGCCAGTAGTATATACTACGGATCTCCCGGTACCTACGAGCAGTACTTC
TRBV28,.,.,TRBJ1-2,CASLRAVDHYGYTF,TGTGCCAGCCTTCGAGCGGTAGATCACTATGGCTACACCTTC
TRBV5-1,.,TRBD1,TRBJ1-3,CASSPGQGGNTIYF,TGCGCCAGCAGCCCCGGACAGGGTGGAAACACCATATATTTT
TRBV5-1,.,.,TRBJ2-7,CASSEGLRSYEQYF,TGCGCCAGCAGCGAGGGACTCCGCTCCTACGAGCAGTACTTC
TRBV11-3,.,.,TRBJ2-7,CASSLRDSPPYEQYF,TGTGCCAGCAGCTTGCGGGATTCACCACCCTACGAGCAGTACTTC
TRBV5-1,few,TRBD1,TRBJ1-6,CASSLTGGGSPLHF,TGCGCCAGCAGCTTGACAGGGGGAGGATCACCCCTCCACTTT
TRBV4-3,.,TRBD2,TRBJ2-5,CASSQNPSGRAGETQYF,TGCGCCAGCAGCCAAAACCCTAGCGGGAGGGCCGGAGAGACCCAGTACTTC
TRBV4-2,.,.,TRBJ2-3,CASSPGGHHSTDTQYF,TGTGCCAGCAGCCCAGGGGGGCACCATAGCACAGATACGCAGTATTTT
TRBV6-5,.,.,TRBJ1-5,CASKKVRQGSPQHF,TGTGCCAGCAAGAAAGTGAGGCAGGGTTCGCCCCAGCATTTT
TRBV4-3,.,.,TRBJ1-1,CASSQDGGNTEAFF,TGCGCCAGCAGCCAAGACGGAGGGAACACTGAAGCTTTCTTT
TRBV18,.,.,TRBJ1-1,CASSPYRDHRNTEAFF,TGTGCCAGCTCACCTTACAGGGATCATAGGAACACTGAAGCTTTCTTT
TRBV5-6,.,TRBD2,TRBJ2-7,CASSLGQLAGVPYEQYF,TGTGCCAGCAGCTTAGGGCAACTAGCGGGAGTTCCTTACGAGCAGTACTTC
TRBV10-2,.,.,TRBJ1-2,CASSELGSEYGYTF,TGCGCCAGCAGTGAGTTAGGCAGCGAGTATGGCTACACCTTC
TRBV6-1,.,.,TRBJ2-1,CASPQGGGEQFF,TGTGCCAGCCCACAGGGCGGCGGTGAGCAGTTCTTC
TRBV6-1,.,TRBD2,TRBJ2-5,CASSEAGLAVQETQYF,TGTGCCAGCAGTGAAGCCGGACTAGCGGTCCAAGAGACCCAGTACTTC
TRBV19,.,TRBD1,TRBJ1-5,CASSIGDRGNQPQHF,TGTGCCAGTAGTATAGGGGACAGGGGAAATCAGCCCCAGCATTTT
TRBV4-2,.,.,TRBJ2-1,CASSLGLRGNEQFF,TGTGCCAGCAGTCTGGGCCTACGGGGGAATGAGCAGTTCTTC
TRBV11-2,.,.,TRBJ1-1,CASSLEAGWMNTEAFF,TGTGCCAGCAGCTTAGAGGCAGGGTGGATGAACACTGAAGCTTTCTTT
TRBV2,.,.,TRBJ2-7,CASSEGGPLRYEQYF,TGTGCCAGCAGTGAAGGGGGGCCCTTAAGGTACGAGCAGTACTTC
TRBV6-6,once,.,TRBJ1-2,CASSYSMGGANYGYTF,TGTGCCAGCAGTTACTCGATGGGGGGAGCTAACTATGGCTACACCTTC
TRBV6-5,.,TRBD2,TRBJ2-1,CASCPVRSGNEQFF,TGTGCCAGCTGCCCTGTTCGTAGCGGGAATGAGCAGTTCTTC
TRBV7-8,.,TRBD1,TRBJ1-4,CASRRTGATNEKLFF,TGTGCCAGCAGACGGACAGGGGCAACTAATGAAAAACTGTTTTTT
TRBV28,.,.,TRBJ2-2,CASRSYRAVNTGELFF,TGTGCCAGCCGCTCTTACAGGGCGGTCAACACCGGGGAGCTGTTTTTT
TRBV5-1,.,TRBD1,TRBJ1-6,CASSLALVGQGNSPLHF,TGCGCCAGCAGCTTGGCGCTTGTGGGACAGGGCAATTCACCCCTCCACTTT
TRBV6-5,.,.,TRBJ2-1,CASSYPAANEQFF,TGTGCCAGCAGTTATCCAGCGGCCAATGAGCAGTTCTTC
TRBV28,.,.,TRBJ2-7,CASLGNSYEQYF,TGTGCCAGCCTAGGCAACTCCTACGAGCAGTACTTC